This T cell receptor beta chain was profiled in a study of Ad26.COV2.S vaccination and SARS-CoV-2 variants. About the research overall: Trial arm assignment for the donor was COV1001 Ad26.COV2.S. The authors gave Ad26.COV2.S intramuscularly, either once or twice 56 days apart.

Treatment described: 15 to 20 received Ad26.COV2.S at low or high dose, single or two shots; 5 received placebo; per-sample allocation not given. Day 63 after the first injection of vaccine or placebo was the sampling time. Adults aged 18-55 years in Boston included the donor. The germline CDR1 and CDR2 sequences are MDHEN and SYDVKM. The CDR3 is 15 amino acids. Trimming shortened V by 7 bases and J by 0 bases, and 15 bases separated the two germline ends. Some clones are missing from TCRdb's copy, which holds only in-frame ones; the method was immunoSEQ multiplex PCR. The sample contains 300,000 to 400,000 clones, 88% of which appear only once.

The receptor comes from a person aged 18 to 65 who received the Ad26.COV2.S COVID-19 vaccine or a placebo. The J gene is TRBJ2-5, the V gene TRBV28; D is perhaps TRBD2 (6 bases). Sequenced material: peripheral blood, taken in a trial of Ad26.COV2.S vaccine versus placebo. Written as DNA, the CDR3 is TGTGCCAGCAATGCCGGGACTCAGTACCAAGAGACCCAGTACTTC. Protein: CASNAGTQYQETQYF.